Below, one TCR beta chain is given with its context. Clones were sequenced by immunoSEQ multiplex PCR, and TCRdb holds only the in-frame ones, with some missing. The repertoire includes a few hundred thousand clones, approximately 84% of them detected once, and approximately 3.1% sits in the top ten. The source of the sample is a study of blood T cell repertoires in COVID-19. This CDR3 spans 20 amino acids. Trimming cost V 0 bases and J 3 bases; bases outside gene matches: 11. Germline V CDR1 and CDR2: SGHRS, YFSETQ. The sample was PBMCs or T cells enriched from blood (not recorded which). The clonotype comes from a woman aged 25-40 years who had recovered from COVID-19. The chain links TRBV5-1 to TRBJ2-3; TRBD2 agrees at 15 bases. CDR3 residues: CASSLVGLAGGPERTDTQYF. CDR3 DNA sequence: TGCGCCAGCAGCTTGGTCGGACTAGCGGGAGGGCCGGAGCGGACAGATACGCAGTATTTT.